The T cell receptor (beta chain) under discussion was sequenced for a study of beta chain features in type 1 diabetes. Trimming cost V 6 bases and J 4 bases; bases outside gene matches: 8. This CDR3 has 15 amino acids. Germline CDR1 MNHEY, CDR2 SVGAGI. A few counts support this clone. Its target is unknown. A heparinised blood draw that averaged around 100 mL was obtained once from each donor. Researchers reported sorting CD4+ naive, central memory, regulatory and stem cell-like memory cells via CD45RO/CCR7/CD25/CD127/CD95/CD27. Each of the sorted populations had a purity greater than 98%. What was sequenced were expressed TCRB transcripts, since all of the isolated RNA had been reverse transcribed. Here immunoSEQ multiplex PCR was the method, and the copy in TCRdb shows in-frame clones only, minus some. The sample yields about 280,000 clones, over 14% seen once. Notes on the study in general: All four CD4+ subsets from Type 1 diabetes patients carried moderately but significantly shorter TCRB CDR3s.

The sample comprised naive CD4+ T cells from blood. The TCR sequence derives from a man between 18 and 29 years old with type 1 diabetes. The V and J genes are TRBV6-5 and TRBJ1-5; 8 bases match TRBD1. CDR3: CASSRGQGGNQPQHF. The CDR3, as DNA: TGTGCCAGCAGCCGCGGACAGGGAGGGAATCAGCCCCAGCATTTT.